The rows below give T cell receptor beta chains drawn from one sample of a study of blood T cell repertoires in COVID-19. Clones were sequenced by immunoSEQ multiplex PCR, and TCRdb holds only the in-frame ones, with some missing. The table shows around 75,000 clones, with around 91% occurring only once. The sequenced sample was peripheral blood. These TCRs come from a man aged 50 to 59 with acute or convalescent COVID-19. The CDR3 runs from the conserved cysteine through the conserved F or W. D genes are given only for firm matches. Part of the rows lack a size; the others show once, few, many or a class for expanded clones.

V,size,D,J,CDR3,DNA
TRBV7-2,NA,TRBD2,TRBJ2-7,CASSGFPSGSSYEQYF,TGTGCCAGCAGCGGGTTCCCCAGCGGGAGCTCCTACGAGCAGTACTTC
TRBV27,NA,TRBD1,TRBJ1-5,CASSYQGGGQPQHF,TGTGCCAGCAGTTACCAGGGGGGAGGTCAGCCCCAGCATTTT
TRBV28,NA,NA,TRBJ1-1,CASGGPMNTEAFF,TGTGCCAGCGGAGGTCCAATGAACACTGAAGCTTTCTTT
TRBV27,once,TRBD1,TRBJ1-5,CASSPRTGSNQPQHF,TGTGCCAGCAGTCCACGGACAGGTAGCAATCAGCCCCAGCATTTT
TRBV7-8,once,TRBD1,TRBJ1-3,CASSLRTGFSGNTIYF,TGTGCCAGCAGCTTAAGGACAGGGTTCTCCGGAAACACCATATATTTT
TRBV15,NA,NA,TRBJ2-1,CATSRVRGGDEQFF,TGTGCCACCAGCAGAGTCCGAGGAGGGGATGAGCAGTTCTTC
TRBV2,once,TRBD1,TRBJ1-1,CASSPFGTGTMNTEAFF,TGTGCCAGCAGTCCCTTTGGGACAGGGACCATGAACACTGAAGCTTTCTTT
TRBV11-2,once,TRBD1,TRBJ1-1,CASSSRGRNTEAFF,TGTGCCAGCAGCAGCAGGGGGCGGAACACTGAAGCTTTCTTT
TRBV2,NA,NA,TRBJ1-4,CASRWGSRNEKLFF,TGTGCCAGCAGATGGGGCAGTCGGAATGAAAAACTGTTTTTT
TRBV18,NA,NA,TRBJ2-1,CASSRGVGFSYNEQFF,TGTGCCAGCTCACGCGGGGTGGGATTCTCCTACAATGAGCAGTTCTTC
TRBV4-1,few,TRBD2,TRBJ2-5,CASSQESGKGYETQYF,TGCGCCAGCAGCCAAGAGAGCGGGAAGGGATATGAGACCCAGTACTTC
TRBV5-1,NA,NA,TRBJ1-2,CASSPGYGYTF,TGCGCCAGCAGCCCAGGATATGGCTACACCTTC
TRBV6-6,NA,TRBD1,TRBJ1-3,CASRPGQGESGNTIYF,TGTGCCAGCAGACCCGGACAGGGGGAGTCTGGAAACACCATATATTTT
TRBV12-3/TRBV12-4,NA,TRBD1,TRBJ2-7,CASRFSAGGEQYF,TGTGCCAGCAGATTTTCCGCAGGGGGCGAGCAGTACTTC
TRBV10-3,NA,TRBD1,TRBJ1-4,CAISPTGDNEKLFF,TGTGCCATCAGTCCTACAGGGGACAATGAAAAACTGTTTTTT
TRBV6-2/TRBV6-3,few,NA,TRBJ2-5,CASSRYSGAQETQYF,TGTGCCAGCAGTAGATACTCAGGGGCCCAAGAGACCCAGTACTTC
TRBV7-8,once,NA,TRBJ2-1,CASSPGTWSYNEQFF,TGTGCCAGCAGCCCCGGGACTTGGTCCTACAATGAGCAGTTCTTC
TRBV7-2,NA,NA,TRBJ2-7,CASSLEGAYEQYF,TGTGCCAGCAGCTTAGAGGGGGCCTACGAGCAGTACTTC
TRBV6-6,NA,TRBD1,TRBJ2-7,CASSYRYRDRGGEQYF,TGTGCCAGCAGTTACCGATACCGGGACAGGGGGGGCGAGCAGTACTTC
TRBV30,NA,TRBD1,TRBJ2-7,CAWSQDRAYEQYF,TGTGCCTGGAGCCAAGACAGGGCATACGAGCAGTACTTC
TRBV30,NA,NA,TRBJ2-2,CAWREGYTGELFF,TGTGCCTGGAGGGAGGGGTACACCGGGGAGCTGTTTTTT
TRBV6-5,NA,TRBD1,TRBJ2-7,CASSYLPGGSYEQYF,TGTGCCAGCAGTTACTTGCCAGGGGGTAGCTACGAGCAGTACTTC
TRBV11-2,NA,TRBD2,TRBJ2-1,CASSLEPPDSGTYRYNEQFF,TGTGCCAGCAGCTTAGAACCCCCCGACAGCGGGACCTACCGATACAATGAGCAGTTCTTC
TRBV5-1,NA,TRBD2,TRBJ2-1,CASRPSGGNNEQFF,TGCGCCAGCAGGCCCAGCGGGGGAAACAATGAGCAGTTCTTC
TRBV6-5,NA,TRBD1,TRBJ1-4,CASSLDRVNEKLFF,TGTGCCAGCAGCCTGGACAGGGTTAATGAAAAACTGTTTTTT
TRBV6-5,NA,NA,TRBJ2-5,CASSYLETQYF,TGTGCCAGCAGTTACCTGGAGACCCAGTACTTC
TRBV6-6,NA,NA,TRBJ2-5,CASSFLQRETQYF,TGTGCCAGCAGTTTCCTTCAGCGGGAGACCCAGTACTTC
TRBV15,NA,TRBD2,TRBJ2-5,CATSRVTGGPETQYF,TGTGCCACCAGCAGAGTAACGGGAGGGCCAGAGACCCAGTACTTC
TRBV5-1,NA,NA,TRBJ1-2,CASSNWDMGEDGYTF,TGCGCCAGCAGCAATTGGGACATGGGAGAAGATGGCTACACCTTC
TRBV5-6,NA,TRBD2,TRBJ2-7,CASSLRGLATEQYF,TGTGCCAGCAGCTTGCGAGGACTAGCGACTGAGCAGTACTTC
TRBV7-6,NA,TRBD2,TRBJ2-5,CASSLVEREGPETQYF,TGTGCCAGCAGCTTAGTCGAGCGGGAGGGCCCAGAGACCCAGTACTTC
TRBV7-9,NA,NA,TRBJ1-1,CASSRGGTVSMNTEAFF,TGTGCCAGCAGCCGAGGGGGTACCGTTAGTATGAACACTGAAGCTTTCTTT
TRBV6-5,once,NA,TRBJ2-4,CASSTDRNIQYF,TGTGCCAGCAGTACTGACAGAAACATTCAGTACTTC
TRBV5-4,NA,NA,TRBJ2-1,CASSAARIVRGNEQFF,TGTGCCAGCAGCGCAGCTCGGATCGTTCGGGGCAATGAGCAGTTCTTC
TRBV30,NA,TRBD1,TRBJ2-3,CAWSEDRGTSTDTQYF,TGTGCCTGGAGTGAGGACAGGGGGACTAGCACAGATACGCAGTATTTT
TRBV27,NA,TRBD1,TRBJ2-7,CASSPGTGVYEQYF,TGTGCCAGCAGTCCTGGGACAGGGGTGTACGAGCAGTACTTC
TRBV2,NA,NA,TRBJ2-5,CASSEALRGETQYF,TGTGCCAGCAGTGAAGCGCTTAGGGGAGAGACCCAGTACTTC
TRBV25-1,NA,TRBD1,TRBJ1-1,CASSGRQGAVNTEAFF,TGTGCCAGCAGTGGGCGACAGGGGGCGGTTAACACTGAAGCTTTCTTT
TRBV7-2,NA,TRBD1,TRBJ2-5,CASSLAGRGRETQYF,TGTGCCAGCAGCTTAGCGGGAAGGGGGCGGGAGACCCAGTACTTC
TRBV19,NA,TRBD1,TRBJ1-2,CASRFSGDSTRYTF,TGTGCCAGTAGATTTTCCGGGGACAGTACTCGCTACACCTTC
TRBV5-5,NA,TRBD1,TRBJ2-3,CASRRDRGRGDTQYF,TGTGCCAGCAGAAGAGACAGGGGGCGCGGAGATACGCAGTATTTT
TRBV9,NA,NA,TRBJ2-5,CASIGLIETQYF,TGTGCCAGCATCGGACTGATAGAGACCCAGTACTTC
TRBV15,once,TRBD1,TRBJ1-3,CATSRDRTTIYF,TGTGCCACCAGCAGGGACAGGACCACCATATATTTT
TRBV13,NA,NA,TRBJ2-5,CASSLRGETQYF,TGTGCCAGCAGCCTACGGGGAGAGACCCAGTACTTC
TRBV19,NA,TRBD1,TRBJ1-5,CATRLQGAFGNQPQHF,TGTGCCACCCGCTTACAGGGGGCGTTTGGCAATCAGCCCCAGCATTTT
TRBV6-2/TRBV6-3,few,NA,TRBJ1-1,CASSYRGASEAFF,TGTGCCAGCAGTTATAGGGGCGCGTCTGAAGCTTTCTTT
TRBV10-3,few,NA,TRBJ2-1,CAISETRSFYNEQFF,TGTGCCATCAGTGAGACCCGGTCCTTTTACAATGAGCAGTTCTTC
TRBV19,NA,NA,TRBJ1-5,CASSIGGPNYQPQHF,TGTGCCAGTAGTATAGGGGGGCCCAATTATCAGCCCCAGCATTTT
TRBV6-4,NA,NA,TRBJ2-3,CASSEQPSTDTQYF,TGTGCCAGCAGTGAACAGCCTAGCACAGATACGCAGTATTTT
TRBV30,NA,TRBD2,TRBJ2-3,CAWSVSRTSGKADTQYF,TGTGCCTGGAGTGTCTCAAGGACTAGCGGGAAGGCAGATACGCAGTATTTT
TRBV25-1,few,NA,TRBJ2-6,CASSDKTAFLGANVLTF,TGTGCCAGCAGTGATAAGACTGCCTTTTTGGGGGCCAACGTCCTGACTTTC
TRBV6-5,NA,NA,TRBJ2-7,CASRGTGFSYEQYF,TGTGCCAGCAGGGGGACTGGGTTCTCCTACGAGCAGTACTTC
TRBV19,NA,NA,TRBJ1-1,CASSAQANTEAFF,TGTGCCAGTAGTGCCCAGGCGAACACTGAAGCTTTCTTT
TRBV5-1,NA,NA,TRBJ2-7,CASSSHSSGGTIPIYQQYF,TGCGCCAGCAGCTCCCACTCCTCGGGTGGGACAATCCCAATCTACCAGCAGTACTTC
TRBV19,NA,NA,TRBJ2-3,CASTSVDTQYF,TGTGCCAGTACCTCGGTAGATACGCAGTATTTT
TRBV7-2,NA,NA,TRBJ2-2,CASSPNSAGMAGELFF,TGTGCCAGCAGCCCGAACTCGGCGGGAATGGCCGGGGAGCTGTTTTTT
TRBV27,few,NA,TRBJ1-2,CATLGGGGYGYTF,TGTGCCACTTTGGGGGGGGGTGGCTATGGCTACACCTTC
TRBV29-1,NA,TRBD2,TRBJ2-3,CSGRSGSGTDTQYF,TGCAGCGGGAGGAGCGGGAGTGGGACAGATACGCAGTATTTT